Following are 8 T cell receptor beta chains from one sample sequenced in a study of T cell responses to AZD1222 COVID-19 vaccine. Generated by immunoSEQ multiplex PCR, the TCRdb table keeps only in-frame clones and is missing some. The profile shows 120,000 or so clones, 88% of them singletons. The input for sequencing was peripheral blood, taken on day 0 of MenACWY control vaccination. These receptors all stem from an adult in good health.

This rearrangement joins TRBV28 to TRBJ2-1; TRBD2 agrees at 7 bases. This CDR3 is 15 amino acids long. The germline V gene has CDR1 MDHEN and CDR2 SYDVKM. The trim removed 5 bases at V and 0 bases at J, leaving 4 bases unmatched. CDR3 residues: CASSGRGSSYNEQFF. In DNA form, the CDR3 reads TGTGCCAGCAGTGGGAGGGGAAGCTCCTACAATGAGCAGTTCTTC. Using reference TRBV28 and TRBJ2-1 for the parts outside the CDR3, the full variable domain is DVKVTQSSRYLVKRTGEKVFLECVQDMDHENMFWYRQDPGLGLRLIYFSYDVKMKEKGDIPEGYSVSREKKERFSLILESASTNQTSMYLCASSGRGSSYNEQFFGPGTRLTVL.

This chain connects TRBV2 to TRBJ1-5, with D possibly matching TRBD1 (5 bases). CDR3 length: 17 residues. Trimming removed 3 bases at V and 1 base at J, with 16 bases between. The germline V gene encodes CDR1 SNHLY and CDR2 FYNNEI. The CDR3: CASSEGSGRKSNQPQHF. In DNA, the CDR3 is TGTGCCAGCAGTGAGGGTTCAGGGAGAAAGAGCAATCAGCCCCAGCATTTT.

V and J are TRBV9 and TRBJ1-6; D is ambiguous. Germline CDR1 reads SGDLS; CDR2 reads YYNGEE. Trimming shortened V by 6 bases and J by 0 bases, and 4 bases separated the two germline ends. This CDR3 spans 13 amino acids. In nucleotides, the CDR3 is TGTGCCAGCACGCGCTCCTATAATTCACCCCTCCACTTT. Encoded protein: CASTRSYNSPLHF.

A single count supports this clone. This rearrangement joins TRBV19 to TRBJ2-1; 8 bases line up with TRBD2. CDR3 length: 16 residues. After removal of 0 bases from V and 3 bases from J, the junction contained 4 bases not matched to a gene. The germline V gene has CDR1 LNHDA and CDR2 SQIVND (reference sequence). In DNA form, the CDR3 reads TGTGCCAGTAGTATAGATAAAAGCGGGAGCTACAATGAGCAGTTCTTC. Translating gives CASSIDKSGSYNEQFF.

Here the CDR3 reads CASPGQSFEQYF. CDR3 nucleotides: TGTGCCAGCCCGGGACAGTCGTTCGAGCAGTACTTC. The gene calls are TRBV21-1 and TRBJ2-7; the table's TRBD1 call for D was not verified on the DNA. TRBV21-1 is listed as a pseudogene. CDR3 length: 12 residues.

The rearrangement uses TRBV3-1 (or the pseudogene TRBV3-2) and TRBJ2-1, with 7 bases matching TRBD2. The germline V gene has CDR1 LGHDT and CDR2 YNNKEL (reference sequence). This CDR3 has 16 amino acids. Trimming took 1 base from V and 2 from J; bases not matched to a gene: 5. CDR3 sequence reads: CASSQVAGRAYNEQFF. In DNA form, the CDR3 reads TGTGCCAGCAGCCAAGTAGCGGGCAGAGCCTACAATGAGCAGTTCTTC.

The chain carries TRBV7-8 and TRBJ2-2; D is unresolved. The CDR3 covers 14 residues. Germline CDR1 SGHVS, CDR2 FQNEAQ. The V end was cut by 2 bases, the J end by 2 bases, with 6 bases between. The CDR3 is CASSLIANTGELFF. As DNA, the CDR3 is TGTGCCAGCAGCTTAATAGCTAACACCGGGGAGCTGTTTTTT.

The V gene is TRBV5-1, the J gene TRBJ1-4; D call uncertain. Germline V gene lookup returns CDR1 SGHRS and CDR2 YFSETQ. There are 13 residues in the CDR3. The V and J ends lost 3 bases and 6 bases respectively, with 9 bases between them. The CDR3 region is CASSSRTDEKLFF. CDR3 in DNA: TGCGCCAGCAGCTCGAGGACGGATGAAAAACTGTTTTTT.